A selection of T cell receptor beta chains follows, all from one sample in a study of shared clonotypes between healthy human individuals. Measured with immunoSEQ multiplex PCR; TCRdb has only the in-frame clones, and not every one. The repertoire holds 2 million to 2.5 million clones, with 85% to 95% as singletons. Source material: naive CD4+ T cells from PBMCs. The receptors come from a man in his late teens or twenties in good health. Some clones in this sample may be carry-over from other donors' samples. The CDR3 runs from the conserved cysteine through the conserved F or W. The D gene is left open where the match is weak. Where a row states a size, it is once, few, many or the class of an expanded clone; other rows omit it.

TRBV2	.	.	TRBJ1-5	CASSLGSGNQPQHF	TGTGCCAGCAGCCTAGGATCAGGCAATCAGCCCCAGCATTTT
TRBV11-1	.	.	TRBJ1-4	CASSFGTNEKLFF	TGTGCCAGCAGCTTCGGAACTAATGAAAAACTGTTTTTT
TRBV5-8	.	.	TRBJ1-2	CASTRRGGGIGYTF	TGTGCCAGCACCCGGCGGGGCGGGGGGATCGGCTACACCTTC
TRBV2	TRBD2	.	TRBJ2-3	CASTLGLAVDTQYF	TGTGCCAGCACCCTCGGACTAGCGGTAGATACGCAGTATTTT
TRBV13	TRBD2	.	TRBJ2-1	CASSLYASGRNGEQFF	TGTGCCAGCAGCTTATACGCTAGCGGGAGGAATGGTGAGCAGTTCTTC
TRBV5-6	TRBD1	.	TRBJ2-7	CASSFGTGATYEQYF	TGTGCCAGCAGCTTCGGGACAGGTGCAACCTACGAGCAGTACTTC
TRBV11-2	.	once	TRBJ2-5	CASSPRTIEGTQYF	TGTGCCAGCAGCCCTCGGACTATTGAGGGGACCCAGTACTTC
TRBV1	.	.	TRBJ1-5	CTSSQELPTTSNQPQHF	TGCACCAGCAGCCAAGAATTGCCGACTACTAGCAATCAGCCCCAGCATTTT
TRBV20-1	.	.	TRBJ2-3	CSARGTDTQYF	TGCAGTGCTAGGGGGACAGATACGCAGTATTTT
TRBV7-2	.	.	TRBJ1-2	CASSDRGRRTNYGYTF	TGTGCCAGCAGCGACCGTGGACGGAGAACTAACTATGGCTACACCTTC
TRBV2	TRBD1	.	TRBJ2-7	CASKGTGSSYEQYF	TGTGCCAGCAAAGGGACAGGTAGCTCCTACGAGCAGTACTTC
TRBV18	.	.	TRBJ1-5	CASSPGAHSNQPQHF	TGTGCCAGCTCACCAGGAGCCCATAGCAATCAGCCCCAGCATTTT
TRBV21-1	.	.	TRBJ1-1	CAIPVRGGTEAFF	TGTGCCATTCCTGTGAGGGGGGGCACTGAAGCTTTCTTT
TRBV7-8	.	.	TRBJ1-2	CASSLGQGKLYGYTF	TGTGCCAGCAGCTTAGGCCAGGGGAAACTCTATGGCTACACCTTC
TRBV5-4	.	.	TRBJ2-1	CASSSPKGGSFVQFF	TGTGCCAGCAGCTCCCCTAAGGGTGGTTCCTTTGTGCAGTTCTTC
TRBV6-1	TRBD1	.	TRBJ2-2	CASVRTGGTGELFF	TGTGCCAGCGTGAGGACAGGGGGGACCGGGGAGCTGTTTTTT
TRBV4-3	.	.	TRBJ2-1	CASSQLTGDGYNEQFF	TGCGCCAGCAGCCAACTGACAGGCGACGGATACAATGAGCAGTTCTTC
TRBV18	.	.	TRBJ1-1	CASSPGRVMNTEAFF	TGTGCCAGCTCACCGGGCCGGGTCATGAACACTGAAGCTTTCTTT
TRBV28	TRBD2	once	TRBJ2-1	CASSASGLANNEQFF	TGTGCCAGCAGTGCATCGGGACTAGCGAACAATGAGCAGTTCTTC
TRBV2	.	.	TRBJ1-1	CASSEGSAGRNTEAFF	TGTGCCAGCAGTGAAGGGTCGGCAGGAAGGAACACTGAAGCTTTCTTT
TRBV19	.	.	TRBJ1-1	CASTLGRLNTEAFF	TGTGCCAGTACTCTAGGACGGTTGAACACTGAAGCTTTCTTT
TRBV6-5	.	.	TRBJ1-3	CASSPASGRGNTIYF	TGTGCCAGCAGCCCCGCGAGTGGGCGCGGAAACACCATATATTTT
TRBV5-8	.	.	TRBJ1-1	CASSPAGAKMNTEAFF	TGTGCCAGCAGCCCAGCCGGGGCGAAAATGAACACTGAAGCTTTCTTT
TRBV30	.	once	TRBJ1-6	CAWEGAYYNSPLHF	TGTGCCTGGGAAGGGGCTTACTATAATTCACCCCTCCACTTT
TRBV13	TRBD1	.	TRBJ1-3	CASRKGAREGNTIYF	TGTGCCAGCAGAAAGGGGGCGCGGGAGGGAAACACCATATATTTT
TRBV27	TRBD1	.	TRBJ1-5	CASSVLQGASQPQHF	TGTGCCAGCAGTGTCCTACAGGGGGCGAGTCAGCCCCAGCATTTT
TRBV20-1	.	.	TRBJ1-2	CSARLGYGYTF	TGCAGTGCTAGATTAGGCTATGGCTACACCTTC
TRBV7-3	.	.	TRBJ2-1	CASSRAGEPEDEQFF	TGTGCCAGCAGCCGCGCCGGGGAGCCCGAGGATGAGCAGTTCTTC
TRBV18	TRBD1	.	TRBJ1-2	CASSPPNEYSGQGPYGYTF	TGTGCCAGCTCACCACCGAACGAGTACTCCGGACAGGGGCCATATGGCTACACCTTC
TRBV28	TRBD2	.	TRBJ2-3	CASSFGTSGRESTDTQYF	TGTGCCAGCAGTTTCGGGACTAGCGGGAGGGAGAGCACAGATACGCAGTATTTT
TRBV6-4	.	.	TRBJ2-3	CASSDGGFGTDTQYF	TGTGCCAGCAGTGACGGGGGTTTTGGCACAGATACGCAGTATTTT
TRBV28	.	few	TRBJ2-3	CASSPSTDTQYF	TGTGCCAGCAGCCCTAGCACAGATACGCAGTATTTT
TRBV9	TRBD2	.	TRBJ2-5	CASSPRIQRGQTQYF	TGTGCCAGCAGCCCCCGAATCCAGCGGGGGCAGACCCAGTACTTC
TRBV5-4	TRBD1	.	TRBJ2-5	CASSGDRYQETQYF	TGTGCCAGCAGCGGGGACAGGTATCAAGAGACCCAGTACTTC
TRBV10-3	.	.	TRBJ2-7	CAISESLVESYEQYF	TGTGCCATCAGTGAAAGTCTCGTCGAATCCTACGAGCAGTACTTC
TRBV6-1	.	few	TRBJ1-1	CASSEVGRDTEAFF	TGTGCCAGCAGTGAAGTCGGCAGGGACACTGAAGCTTTCTTT
TRBV18	.	.	TRBJ2-1	CASSPVHNEQFF	TGTGCCAGCTCACCAGTCCACAATGAGCAGTTCTTC
TRBV13	.	.	TRBJ2-3	CASSSPTSTDTQYF	TGTGCCAGCAGCTCCCCGACAAGCACAGATACGCAGTATTTT
TRBV7-3	TRBD1	.	TRBJ2-5	CASSDRPQGRSPQYF	TGTGCCAGCAGCGATAGGCCACAGGGGAGAAGCCCCCAGTACTTC
TRBV19	TRBD1	.	TRBJ1-1	CASSRDRSSTEAFF	TGTGCCAGTAGTAGGGACAGATCGTCAACTGAAGCTTTCTTT
TRBV28	.	.	TRBJ1-4	CASSNLNEKLFF	TGTGCCAGCAGCAACCTAAATGAAAAACTGTTTTTT
TRBV7-9	TRBD1	.	TRBJ1-2	CASSRGQGPYGYTF	TGTGCCAGCAGTCGAGGACAGGGCCCCTATGGCTACACCTTC
TRBV21-1	.	.	TRBJ1-5	CASSTKKTGDSNQPQHF	TGTGCCAGCAGCACTAAAAAAACAGGGGATAGCAATCAGCCCCAGCATTTT
TRBV4-2	TRBD1	once	TRBJ2-5	CASSQHRTGRKEETQYF	TGTGCCAGCAGCCAACATAGGACAGGGAGAAAAGAGGAGACCCAGTACTTC
TRBV29-1	TRBD2	.	TRBJ2-1	CSVHAGGFRNEQFF	TGCAGCGTTCACGCGGGAGGGTTTCGGAATGAGCAGTTCTTC
TRBV30	.	once	TRBJ2-2	CAWSVDRPRTTGELFF	TGTGCCTGGAGTGTAGACAGGCCCCGAACCACCGGGGAGCTGTTTTTT
TRBV30	.	few	TRBJ1-5	CAWETADNQPQHF	TGTGCCTGGGAGACAGCAGACAATCAGCCCCAGCATTTT
TRBV19	.	.	TRBJ1-1	CASSTAMNTEAFF	TGTGCCAGTAGTACAGCAATGAACACTGAAGCTTTCTTT
TRBV2	.	.	TRBJ1-1	CASSADNTEAFF	TGTGCCAGCAGCGCAGATAACACTGAAGCTTTCTTT
TRBV9	.	.	TRBJ2-7	CASSPHDGTYEQYF	TGTGCCAGCAGCCCACACGACGGGACCTACGAGCAGTACTTC
TRBV5-4	TRBD2	.	TRBJ2-1	CASSLGAGTSFYNEQFF	TGTGCCAGCAGCTTGGGGGCGGGGACTAGTTTCTACAATGAGCAGTTCTTC
TRBV29-1	TRBD1	.	TRBJ1-1	CSVQGGVMNTEAFF	TGCAGCGTCCAGGGGGGGGTTATGAACACTGAAGCTTTCTTT
TRBV27	.	.	TRBJ1-5	CASSLGGFSNQPQHF	TGTGCCAGCAGTTTAGGGGGATTCAGCAATCAGCCCCAGCATTTT
TRBV9	TRBD2	.	TRBJ2-1	CASSVQGGRTANEQFF	TGTGCCAGCAGCGTTCAAGGCGGGAGAACGGCCAATGAGCAGTTCTTC
TRBV5-1	.	.	TRBJ2-2	CASSWSSGPGELFF	TGCGCCAGCAGCTGGTCGTCAGGGCCCGGGGAGCTGTTTTTT